Below are 17 T cell receptor beta chains sequenced from a single sample in a study of OX40 agonist ivuxolimab in advanced cancers. Some clones are missing from TCRdb's copy, which holds only in-frame ones; the method was immunoSEQ multiplex PCR. The sample records roughly 70,000 clones, roughly 85% being singletons. The sequencing used CD4+ or CD8+ T cells sorted from blood, collected in a trial of the OX40 agonist ivuxolimab. The receptors come from an adult with an advanced solid tumor such as melanoma, head and neck, liver or kidney cancer.

V gene TRBV4-2 combines with J gene TRBJ1-2; D uncertain. With 1 base removed from V and 4 bases from J, the gap between germline ends came to 10 bases. The V gene's germline CDR1 is LGHNA and CDR2 YNFKEQ. This CDR3 spans 14 amino acids. The CDR3 coding sequence is TGTGCCAGCAGCCAAGGGGCTGTCCTCTATGGCTACACCTTC. Protein sequence: CASSQGAVLYGYTF.

This chain connects TRBV2 to TRBJ2-5, with D perhaps given as TRBD1 or TRBD2 (5 bases each). V was shortened by 6 bases and J by 3 bases, with 14 bases between the two germline ends. This CDR3 comprises 14 residues. Germline V lookup: CDR1 SNHLY, CDR2 FYNNEI. The CDR3 region is CASRAGRGEETQYF. The CDR3, as DNA: TGTGCCAGCAGGGCCGGTAGGGGAGAAGAGACCCAGTACTTC. Variable domain in full (rest from reference TRBV2 and TRBJ2-5): EPEVTQTPSHQVTQMGQEVILRCVPISNHLYFYWYRQILGQKVEFLVSFYNNEISEKSEIFDDQFSVERPDGSNFTLKIRSTKLEDSAMYFCASRAGRGEETQYFGPGTRLLVL.

The V call is TRBV15, the J call TRBJ1-5; no clear D gene. The CDR3 loop spans 14 amino acids. The V end lost 3 bases, the J end lost 3 bases, and 9 bases lay between the germline ends. Per germline, CDR1 LNHNV and CDR2 YYDKDF (reference sequence). The CDR3 loop reads CATSRSPLNQPQHF. CDR3 nucleotides: TGTGCCACCAGCAGGAGTCCGCTCAATCAGCCCCAGCATTTT.

The rearrangement uses TRBV5-4 and TRBJ2-3, with 12 bases fitting TRBD2. Germline V lookup: CDR1 SGHNT, CDR2 YYREEE (reference sequence). CDR3 length: 17 residues. The ends lost 0 bases at V and 3 bases at J; junction bases unmatched: 5. CDR3 in amino acids: CASSLGLAGGPTDTQYF. The DNA for the CDR3 is TGTGCCAGCAGCTTGGGTCTAGCGGGGGGGCCAACAGATACGCAGTATTTT.

The chain joins TRBV7-8 to TRBJ1-4; D is undetermined. The ends were cut back, 2 bases at V and 7 bases at J, with 14 bases in the middle. The CDR3 extends over 15 amino acids. Germline V gene lookup returns CDR1 SGHVS and CDR2 FQNEAQ. The CDR3 coding sequence is TGTGCCAGCAGCTTAACGGGTACAGTCTCTGAAAAACTGTTTTTT. This gives the protein CASSLTGTVSEKLFF.

This clone has just one count. Written as DNA, the CDR3 is TGTGCCAGCAGCGAAGGGACAGGACACCAGCCCCAGCATTTT. Translated, it gives CASSEGTGHQPQHF. This chain uses TRBV5-6 with TRBJ1-5, with 8 nucleotides matching TRBD1. CDR3 length: 14 amino acids. Germline CDR1 SGHDT, CDR2 YYEEEE. J was trimmed by 7 bases and V by 4 bases; bases with no gene match: 7. Based on the CDR3 plus reference TRBV5-6 and TRBJ1-5, the full variable domain is DAGVTQSPTHLIKTRGQQVTLRCSPKSGHDTVSWYQQALGQGPQFIFQYYEEEERQRGNFPDRFSGHQFPNYSSELNVNALLLGDSALYLCASSEGTGHQPQHFGDGTRLSIL.

The V and J genes are TRBV7-2 and TRBJ1-4; 7 bases align to TRBD1. The germline CDR1 and CDR2 sequences are SGHTA and FQGNSA. The V and J ends lost 4 bases and 5 bases, in that order; junction bases with no gene match: 7. The CDR3 is made up of 15 amino acids. The CDR3 nucleotides are TGTGCCAGCAGCTCCCCGGGACAGATGAATGAAAAACTGTTTTTT. This sequence encodes CASSSPGQMNEKLFF.

V and J are TRBV7-3 and TRBJ2-6; D remains unclear. V was clipped by 4 bases and J by 2 bases, with 3 bases between them. The CDR3 covers 13 residues. CDR1 is SGHTA and CDR2 is FQGTGA in the germline V gene. CDR3 residues: CASSSTGANVLTF. The CDR3 bases are TGTGCCAGCAGCTCGACTGGGGCCAACGTCCTGACTTTC.

In this sample, this clone turned up a few times. This chain joins TRBV5-1 and TRBJ2-7; 7 bases agree with TRBD1. The junction had 3 bases not matched to a gene; V was cut back by 0 bases and J by 3 bases. The CDR3 is 14 residues long. Germline V gives CDR1 SGHRS, CDR2 YFSETQ. The CDR3 is CASSLVGTDYEQYF. The CDR3 DNA reads TGCGCCAGCAGCTTGGTTGGGACAGACTACGAGCAGTACTTC.

The CDR3 sequence is CASSAGSGNTIYF. Written as DNA, the CDR3 is TGTGCCAGCAGTGCGGGGTCAGGAAACACCATATATTTT. The V call is TRBV2, the J call TRBJ1-3; the D is unclear. The CDR3 is 13 amino acids. The germline V gene has CDR1 SNHLY and CDR2 FYNNEI. Trimming took off 4 bases at V and 4 bases at J, with 8 bases between the two ends.

The rearrangement links TRBV9 to TRBJ1-6, with 7 bases identical to TRBD1. Germline V gene sequence: CDR1 SGDLS, CDR2 YYNGEE. V shed 4 bases, J shed 3 bases, and the junction held 13 bases outside the gene matches. The CDR3 extends over 18 amino acids. In nucleotides, the CDR3 is TGTGCCAGCAGCAGATATTCCGGGACAGAAAACTATAATTCACCCCTCCACTTT. Protein product: CASSRYSGTENYNSPLHF. The full variable domain, in which reference TRBV9 and TRBJ1-6 provide the parts outside the CDR3, is DSGVTQTPKHLITATGQRVTLRCSPRSGDLSVYWYQQSLDQGLQFLIQYYNGEERAKGNILERFSAQQFPDLHSELNLSSLELGDSALYFCASSRYSGTENYNSPLHFGNGTRLTVT.

The rearrangement links TRBV7-9 to TRBJ1-2; D is ambiguous. With 7 bases removed from V and 4 bases from J, the gap between germline ends came to 16 bases. The CDR3 loop spans 14 amino acids. Germline CDR1 and CDR2: SEHNR and FQNEAQ (reference sequence). CDR3 DNA sequence: TGTGCCAGCAATACCGTACGGAGCACCTATGGCTACACCTTC. It is translated as CASNTVRSTYGYTF.

This chain connects TRBV9 to TRBJ1-6; TRBD1 is a possible D gene (6 bases). The V end was cut by 3 bases, the J end by 10 bases, with 14 bases between. Germline lookup yields CDR1 SGDLS and CDR2 YYNGEE. This CDR3 has 14 residues. CDR3 amino acids: CASSAMTGRSPLHF. CDR3 nucleotides: TGTGCCAGCAGCGCCATGACAGGACGGTCACCCCTCCACTTT.

The chain is built from TRBV7-9 and TRBJ1-1; 7 nucleotides agree with TRBD1. In germline, CDR1 is SEHNR, CDR2 FQNEAQ (reference sequence). CDR3 length: 13 residues. Trimming took 5 bases from V and 7 from J; bases not matched to a gene: 7. DNA for the CDR3: TGTGCCAGCAGCCCAGGCAGGGGGAGTGAAGCTTTCTTT. Its protein is CASSPGRGSEAFF.

In DNA, the CDR3 is TGTGCCAGCAGACCGACAGTGGGAGGCTACGAGCAGTACTTC. Its translation: CASRPTVGGYEQYF. The chain carries TRBV7-9 and TRBJ2-7; possibly TRBD2 for D (6 bases). V dropped 6 bases and J dropped 3 bases, with 15 bases sitting between them. Germline V gene sequence: CDR1 SEHNR, CDR2 FQNEAQ (reference sequence). This CDR3 is 14 amino acids long.

The rearrangement links TRBV11-2 to TRBJ2-7; D not certain. Germline V gene lookup returns CDR1 SGHAT and CDR2 FQNNGV. The CDR3 sequence is 11 residues long. The germline V and J ends were trimmed by 1 base and 7 bases, with 5 bases remaining between them. CDR3 sequence: CASSLGVEQYF. In DNA, the CDR3 is TGTGCCAGCAGCTTAGGGGTTGAGCAGTACTTC.

This chain links TRBV6-5 with TRBJ1-5; the D is unclear. CDR1 and CDR2 from the germline V gene are MNHEY and SVGAGI. V was cut by 0 bases and J by 8 bases, with 11 bases left in between. This CDR3 region has 14 residues. CDR3 nucleotides: TGTGCCAGCAGTTACTCGCTCTGGTCTGAGCCCCAGCATTTT. It translates to CASSYSLWSEPQHF.